These 26 T cell receptor beta chains came from one sample sequenced in a study of control samples from healthy donors and cancer patients. The assay was immunoSEQ multiplex PCR, and TCRdb's table has in-frame clones only and misses some. This table has about 160,000 clones, approximately 94% appearing once. Sequencing was performed on blood. Source of these receptors: a woman aged 40 to 55 in good health.

In DNA form, the CDR3 reads TGTGCCAGCAGTGATTGGAATAATGAGCAGTTCTTC. Its protein is CASSDWNNEQFF. The V and J genes are TRBV2 and TRBJ2-1; D ambiguous. The V gene's germline CDR1 is SNHLY and CDR2 FYNNEI. This CDR3 has 12 residues. V lost 3 bases, J lost 7 bases, and 7 bases lay in between.

With regard to this clone: An end of the junction differs from the germline gene, which may be a read error. The chain carries TRBV7-7 and TRBJ2-1, with 7 bases fitting TRBD2. The CDR3 loop spans 14 amino acids. Per the germline V gene, CDR1 is SSHAT and CDR2 is FNYEAQ (reference sequence). CDR3 protein: CASSLGLADNEQFF. For the CDR3, the DNA is TGTGCTAGCAGCTTGGGGCTAGCGGACAATGAGCAGTTCTTC.

CDR3 DNA: TGTGCCAGCAGCTTATTCCCCACGGAGACCCAGTACTTC. It is translated as CASSLFPTETQYF. The chain recombines TRBV7-2 with TRBJ2-5, with D uncertain. In germline, CDR1 is SGHTA, CDR2 FQGNSA. The CDR3 has 13 amino acids. Trimming removed 2 bases from V and 5 bases from J, with 9 bases in between.

This sequence joins TRBV9 and TRBJ1-1; 7 bases are a match to TRBD1. The V segment lost 3 bases and the J segment 5 bases; nucleotides outside the gene matches: 7. This CDR3 is built from 14 residues. Germline V gives CDR1 SGDLS, CDR2 YYNGEE. CDR3 region: CASSATGFGTEAFF. The CDR3 DNA sequence: TGTGCCAGCAGCGCGACAGGGTTTGGGACTGAAGCTTTCTTT.

The V and J genes are TRBV4-3 and TRBJ1-4; maybe TRBD1 (5 bases). CDR3 size: 16 residues. The V end was cut by 2 bases, the J end by 6 bases, with 16 bases between. CDR1 and CDR2 from the germline V gene are LGHNA and YSLEER. The DNA for the CDR3 is TGCGCCAGCAGCCAACAAGGACCGCCGGGGGATGAAAAACTGTTTTTT. It translates to CASSQQGPPGDEKLFF.

This chain links TRBV4-3 with TRBJ2-1; D not resolved. Germline V gene sequence: CDR1 LGHNA, CDR2 YSLEER. The CDR3 has 16 amino acids. The V gene lost 0 bases and the J gene lost 4 bases, with 13 bases spanning the gap. The DNA of the CDR3 is TGCGCCAGCAGCCAAGATCCCCGCGGCCCGTACAATGAGCAGTTCTTC. Its translation: CASSQDPRGPYNEQFF.

The chain is built from TRBV10-3 and TRBJ1-5, with D maybe TRBD1 (6 bases). The germline V gene encodes CDR1 ENHRY and CDR2 SYGVKD. The V gene lost 6 bases and the J gene lost 5 bases, with 14 bases spanning the gap. The CDR3 totals 14 residues. CDR3 coding DNA: TGTGCCATCAGGGGGGGCCAGGGCGATCAGCCCCAGCATTTT. Translation: CAIRGGQGDQPQHF.

CDR3 sequence (DNA): TGTGCCAGCAGTACGCCTACTGACAGGGGGCATCAGCCCCAGCATTTT. Protein: CASSTPTDRGHQPQHF. The chain is built from TRBV2 and TRBJ1-5; TRBD1 aligns across 10 bases. J gave up 5 bases and V 5 bases, and 9 bases lay outside the gene matches. CDR3 length equals 16 residues. The germline V gene encodes CDR1 SNHLY and CDR2 FYNNEI.

The V gene is TRBV30, the J gene TRBJ2-6; 8 bases match TRBD1. Germline trimming cut 2 bases from V and 0 bases from J; bases unmatched to any gene: 3. Germline CDR1 and CDR2: GTSNPN and SVGIG (reference sequence). The CDR3 is 16 residues long. The chain's CDR3 is CAWSLTGGSGANVLTF. CDR3 sequence (DNA): TGTGCCTGGAGTTTAACAGGGGGCTCTGGGGCCAACGTCCTGACTTTC.

This clone was found a few times. The chain recombines TRBV12-3 or TRBV12-4 with TRBJ1-1; D gene unclear. The CDR3 consists of 11 residues. The V end lost 6 bases, the J end lost 6 bases, and 8 bases lay between the germline ends. CDR3 loop: CASSPSSEAFF. The CDR3 region has the DNA TGTGCCAGCAGCCCCTCTTCTGAAGCTTTCTTT.

The rearrangement links TRBV7-2 to TRBJ1-1; TRBD1 matches 7 bases. V lost 1 base to trimming and J lost 1 base; unmatched junction nucleotides: 3. The CDR3 is made up of 15 amino acids. The germline V gene encodes CDR1 SGHTA and CDR2 FQGNSA. CDR3 sequence reads: CASSLVGQKNTEAFF. The CDR3 bases are TGTGCCAGCAGCTTAGTGGGACAGAAGAACACTGAAGCTTTCTTT.

The sample holds a few counts of this clone. J is TRBJ1-2 and V is TRBV13, with no clear D. This CDR3 comprises 15 residues. The V end lost 0 bases, the J end lost 6 bases, and 14 bases lay between the germline ends. The germline gives CDR1 PRHDT, CDR2 FYEKMQ (reference sequence). CDR3 in amino acids: CASSLGSPGQNGYTF. The CDR3 nucleotides are TGTGCCAGCAGCTTAGGTAGTCCCGGTCAGAATGGCTACACCTTC.

The rearrangement links TRBV12-3 or TRBV12-4 to TRBJ1-2; D gene ambiguous. The V gene lost 5 bases and the J gene lost 4 bases, with 11 bases spanning the gap. This CDR3 is built from 13 residues. The CDR3 DNA follows: TGTGCCAGCAGTCAAACAGAGTTCTATGGCTACACCTTC. Its protein is CASSQTEFYGYTF.

J is TRBJ1-1 and V is TRBV6-2 or TRBV6-3; a possible D gene is TRBD1 (5 bases). The V end was cut by 0 bases, the J end by 4 bases, with 12 bases between. The CDR3 has 15 amino acids. The V gene's germline CDR1 is MNHEY and CDR2 SVGEGT. For the CDR3, the DNA is TGTGCCAGCAGTTACTCGTCAGGGCGATCCACTGAAGCTTTCTTT. Residues: CASSYSSGRSTEAFF.

The rearrangement links TRBV7-2 to TRBJ1-1; the D is unclear. V was clipped by 4 bases and J by 4 bases, with 16 bases between them. Germline V lookup: CDR1 SGHTA, CDR2 FQGNSA. CDR3 length: 15 amino acids. CDR3 sequence (DNA): TGTGCCAGCAGCTCGGGAGAGACGTATAGCACTGAAGCTTTCTTT. Amino acid sequence: CASSSGETYSTEAFF.

This clone was found once. The rearrangement uses TRBV19 and TRBJ1-1, with D unclear. CDR1 is LNHDA and CDR2 is SQIVND in the germline V gene (reference sequence). Trimming shortened V by 8 bases and J by 1 base, and 11 bases separated the two germline ends. This CDR3 comprises 13 residues. As DNA, the CDR3 is TGTGCCAGTGTGCCGAGGTGGAACACTGAAGCTTTCTTT. Its protein is CASVPRWNTEAFF.

This sequence joins TRBV14 and TRBJ2-5, with D uncertain. CDR1 is SGHDN and CDR2 is FVKESK in the germline V gene. The CDR3 is 13 amino acids. V was cut by 1 base and J by 5 bases, with 8 bases left in between. CDR3 in amino acids: CASSQGSGETQYF. CDR3 DNA sequence: TGTGCCAGCAGCCAAGGTTCCGGGGAGACCCAGTACTTC.

This clone has only one observation. The chain couples TRBV7-8 to TRBJ1-5; D uncertain. Germline CDR1 and CDR2: SGHVS and FQNEAQ. V was clipped by 2 bases and J by 7 bases, with 15 bases between them. The CDR3 contains 15 residues. CDR3 loop: CASSLSRTAAQPQHF. The CDR3 nucleotides read TGTGCCAGCAGCTTATCCAGGACGGCAGCGCAGCCCCAGCATTTT.

The genes are TRBV3-1 (or the pseudogene TRBV3-2) and TRBJ2-1, with 12 bases identical to TRBD2. There are 16 residues in the CDR3. Unmatched junction bases numbered 6, after V lost 4 bases and J lost 5 bases. Germline V gene data show CDR1 as LGHDT and CDR2 as YNNKEL (reference sequence). The CDR3: CASSPFGLAGNNEQFF. The CDR3, as DNA: TGTGCCAGCAGCCCGTTCGGACTAGCGGGAAACAATGAGCAGTTCTTC.

The chain couples TRBV19 to TRBJ2-2; D is unclear. The V gene lost 1 base and the J gene lost 4 bases, with 10 bases spanning the gap. This CDR3 has 15 amino acids. Germline V gives CDR1 LNHDA, CDR2 SQIVND (reference sequence). CDR3 residues: CASSIGQFVTGELFF. The CDR3 bases are TGTGCCAGTAGTATAGGGCAGTTTGTCACCGGGGAGCTGTTTTTT. The full variable domain, its missing parts supplied by reference TRBV19 and TRBJ2-2, is DGGITQSPKYLFRKEGQNVTLSCEQNLNHDAMYWYRQDPGQGLRLIYYSQIVNDFQKGDIAEGYSVSREKKESFPLTVTSAQKNPTAFYLCASSIGQFVTGELFFGEGSRLTVL.

A single count supports this clone. V and J are TRBV19 and TRBJ2-7, with D possibly being TRBD1 or TRBD2 (5 bases each). CDR3 length: 14 amino acids. The V and J ends lost 4 bases and 3 bases respectively, with 13 bases between them. CDR1 LNHDA and CDR2 SQIVND come from the germline V gene (reference sequence). This CDR3 is CASSTGTESYEQYF. Here the CDR3 DNA reads TGTGCCAGTAGTACTGGGACGGAGAGCTACGAGCAGTACTTC.

The chain joins TRBV18 to TRBJ1-1, with D unresolved. Deletions cut 1 base from V and 0 bases from J, with 9 bases between. Looked up from germline, CDR1 is KGHSH and CDR2 is LQKENI. The CDR3 is 15 amino acids. As DNA, the CDR3 is TGTGCCAGCTCACCACAATGGGCTATGAACACTGAAGCTTTCTTT. It is translated as CASSPQWAMNTEAFF.

This sequence joins TRBV3-1 (or the pseudogene TRBV3-2) and TRBJ1-1; 11 positions agree with TRBD1. V was pared by 0 bases and J by 4 bases, with 10 bases of the junction left unmatched. The germline V gene has CDR1 LGHDT and CDR2 YNNKEL (reference sequence). The length of the CDR3 is 18 residues. The CDR3 bases are TGTGCCAGCAGCCAAGATCGGACAGGGGGCGCCGGGACCACTGAAGCTTTCTTT. Its translation is CASSQDRTGGAGTTEAFF.

The gene calls are TRBV12-5 and TRBJ1-5; TRBD1 agrees at 11 bases. With 6 bases clipped from V and 5 bases from J, the junction kept 6 bases outside the gene matches. Germline V gives CDR1 LGHNT, CDR2 FRNRAP. The CDR3 is 15 amino acids. The CDR3 protein is CASGHGTGGDQPQHF. As DNA, the CDR3 is TGTGCTAGTGGCCATGGGACAGGGGGGGATCAGCCCCAGCATTTT.

CDR3 amino acids: CASSTARVEQFF. The CDR3 region has the DNA TGTGCCAGCAGTACCGCTAGGGTTGAGCAGTTCTTC. This chain connects TRBV6-2 or TRBV6-3 to TRBJ2-1; the D is unclear. Trimming took 5 bases from V and 9 from J, leaving 11 bases between them. This CDR3 comprises 12 residues. The V gene's germline CDR1 is MNHEY and CDR2 SVGEGT.

The V call is TRBV7-2, the J call TRBJ2-7; no clear D. V lost 1 base and J 7 bases, leaving 11 bases between the germline ends. The CDR3 is 13 amino acids. Looked up from germline, CDR1 is SGHTA and CDR2 is FQGNSA. The CDR3 DNA reads as TGTGCCAGCAGCTTAGGACGAATGCGGGAGCAGTACTTC. Its translation is CASSLGRMREQYF.